This T cell receptor (beta chain) was identified in a study of shared clonotypes between healthy human individuals. The CDR3 consists of 14 residues. Germline lookup yields CDR1 MRHNA and CDR2 SNTAGT. The V gene end was trimmed by 6 bases and the J gene end by 4 bases; junction bases not matched to a gene: 7. This clone occurred a few times. Produced via immunoSEQ multiplex PCR; TCRdb's table is partial and in-frame only. The data contain about 2.4 million clones, 93% of them seen just once; the ten biggest clones take up approximately 0.37%. The chain is built from TRBV6-4 and TRBJ1-1, with 8 bases lining up with TRBD1. The sequencing input was naive CD4+ T cells from PBMCs. Sample subset: CD45RA+ positively selected. This TCR was recovered from a man younger than 35 in good health. Some clones in this sample may be carry-over from other donors' samples. This chain's CDR3 is CASRAGGGSTEAFF. CDR3 in DNA: TGTGCCAGCAGAGCAGGGGGCGGGAGCACTGAAGCTTTCTTT.